Sequencing of this T cell receptor (beta chain) was carried out in a study of cytomegalovirus exposure and HLA in healthy donors. The donors, nominally healthy at sampling, likely had unrecorded immune exposures. The ends lost 2 bases at V and 5 bases at J; junction bases unmatched: 6. The V gene's germline CDR1 is SGHNT and CDR2 YYREEE (reference sequence). The CDR3 loop spans 14 amino acids. The PCR was carried out with 60 Vbeta primers and 13 Jbeta primers. Libraries were prepared by immunoSEQ multiplex PCR; TCRdb keeps only in-frame clonotypes and omits some of them. Of about 180,000 clones in the sample, over 75% were seen once. Study-wide results and caveats: Several of the most significant clusters appeared, in a later analysis, to be linked to common viral pathogens. Later analysis suggested most CMV-associated TCR beta chains were HLA-restricted. Fewer N-insertions (relative to the roughly 660-donor mean) were reportedly seen in an Asian-associated ancestry cluster in a later analysis.

A note on this clone: Antigen: not known.

The rearrangement uses TRBV5-4 and TRBJ2-5, with TRBD1 identical over 7 bases. The sequenced material came from PBMCs. The clonotype was recovered from a woman aged 45 to 65 in good health and CMV-seropositive. CDR3 protein: CASSLQGTRETQYF. The CDR3 nucleotides read TGTGCCAGCAGCTTACAGGGGACGAGGGAGACCCAGTACTTC.